The 10 T cell receptor beta chains presented below share a single source sample, sequenced in a study of molecular identifiers for immune sequencing clone quantification. TCRdb used MiXCR to reprocess the PCR reads, holding one entry per CDR3 protein. The sample carries more than 50,000 distinct CDR3 sequences, 15% to 20% recorded once. The sample taken for sequencing was naive CD8+ T cells from blood, with Jurkat cell RNA spiked in. The subset is: FACS-sorted CD8+CD4-CCR7+CD45RA+ naive T cells. The receptors derive from a human donor in good health. Some libraries in this study had Jurkat cell RNA spiked in.

The chain has TRBV2 and TRBJ1-1, with D perhaps TRBD1 (5 bases). The germline V gene has CDR1 SNHLY and CDR2 FYNNEI. V was clipped by 3 bases and J by 5 bases, with 10 bases between them. This CDR3 is 13 amino acids long. The chain's CDR3 is CASSDQGGTEAFF. CDR3 sequence (DNA): TGTGCCAGCAGTGATCAGGGTGGGACTGAAGCTTTCTTT.

This clonotype was seen a few times. The junction and the germline gene differ at one end; a read error may be behind it. The chain carries TRBV18 and TRBJ2-3, with unresolved D. The CDR3 runs to 19 residues. Germline V lookup: CDR1 KGHSH, CDR2 LQKENI. CDR3 loop: CASPPRVTETAASTDTQYF. In DNA form, the CDR3 reads TGTGCCAGCCCACCAAGGGTTACGGAAACGGCGGCTAGCACAGATACGCAGTATTTT.

V usage is TRBV9 and J usage is TRBJ2-1; TRBD2 matches at 7 bases. There are 14 residues in the CDR3. Trimming took 4 bases from V and 7 from J; bases not matched to a gene: 8. CDR1 and CDR2 from the germline V gene are SGDLS and YYNGEE. The CDR3 region is CASSPSGLWNEQFF. The DNA for the CDR3 is TGTGCCAGCAGCCCATCGGGACTATGGAATGAGCAGTTCTTC. The variable domain in full, with the rest retrieved from reference TRBV9 and TRBJ2-1, is DSGVTQTPKHLITATGQRVTLRCSPRSGDLSVYWYQQSLDQGLQFLIQYYNGEERAKGNILERFSAQQFPDLHSELNLSSLELGDSALYFCASSPSGLWNEQFFGPGTRLTVL.

CDR3 sequence reads: CASSNDREGTKDTQYF. CDR3 bases: TGTGCCAGTAGTAACGACAGGGAAGGAACTAAAGATACGCAGTATTTT. The rearrangement joins TRBV19 to TRBJ2-3, with 7 bases lining up with TRBD1. Trimming took 4 bases from V and 5 from J; bases not matched to a gene: 12. The germline CDR1 and CDR2 sequences are LNHDA and SQIVND (reference sequence). This CDR3 has 16 amino acids. Drawing the rest from reference TRBV19 and TRBJ2-3, the complete variable domain is DGGITQSPKYLFRKEGQNVTLSCEQNLNHDAMYWYRQDPGQGLRLIYYSQIVNDFQKGDIAEGYSVSREKKESFPLTVTSAQKNPTAFYLCASSNDREGTKDTQYFGPGTRLTVL.

This clonotype was seen many times. J is TRBJ2-1 and V is TRBV27; 10 positions match TRBD1. This CDR3 is built from 16 residues. V trimming: 0 bases; J trimming: 4 bases; junction bases outside the gene matches: 3. CDR1 MNHEY and CDR2 SMNVEV come from the germline V gene (reference sequence). This CDR3 is CASSLSAGQGYNEQFF. CDR3 in DNA: TGTGCCAGCAGTTTATCTGCGGGACAGGGGTACAATGAGCAGTTCTTC.

This clonotype was counted between two and nine times. The junction differs from germline at one of its ends, possibly a read error. This chain joins TRBV19 and TRBJ2-5; a possible D gene is TRBD2 (6 bases). Per germline, CDR1 LNHDA and CDR2 SQIVND (reference sequence). This CDR3 spans 16 amino acids. CDR3 loop: CTSSIGAGSLQETQYF. The CDR3 region has the DNA TGTACCAGTAGTATAGGGGCGGGGTCATTACAAGAGACCCAGTACTTC.

This clonotype appeared many times. The chain couples TRBV2 to TRBJ2-3; D is uncertain. V was pared by 6 bases and J by 0 bases, with 16 bases between. Germline V gene lookup returns CDR1 SNHLY and CDR2 FYNNEI. CDR3 size: 16 residues. The chain's CDR3 is CASSHLHTASTDTQYF. Here the CDR3 DNA reads TGTGCCAGCAGCCACCTCCATACAGCTAGCACAGATACGCAGTATTTT.

In its sample, this clonotype was seen many times. The V and J genes are TRBV7-9 and TRBJ1-1; 7 positions match TRBD1. The CDR3 has 15 amino acids. V was clipped by 1 base and J by 0 bases; unmatched bases: 2. Germline CDR1 is SEHNR and CDR2 is FQNEAQ (reference sequence). The DNA for the CDR3 is TGTGCCAGCAGCTTAGGGGGACAGCTGAACACTGAAGCTTTCTTT. Protein product: CASSLGGQLNTEAFF.

On this clonotype itself: A single base separates this from a much larger clone, so it may be a read error. The chain carries TRBV2 and TRBJ2-7, with D hard to call. The CDR3 loop spans 16 amino acids. Trimming pared 8 bases from V and 0 bases from J, leaving 20 bases between. The germline V gene encodes CDR1 SNHLY and CDR2 FYNNEI. The CDR3 loop is CASLPGPARSSYEQYF. The CDR3 DNA sequence: TGTGCCAGCCTCCCAGGTCCTGCGAGAAGCTCCTACGAGCAGTACTTC. Combining the CDR3 with reference TRBV2 and TRBJ2-7 gives the whole variable domain EPEVTQTPSHQVTQMGQEVILRCVPISNHLYFYWYRQILGQKVEFLVSFYNNEISEKSEIFDDQFSVERPDGSNFTLKIRSTKLEDSAMYFCASLPGPARSSYEQYFGPGTRLTVT.

V is TRBV7-3 and J is TRBJ2-7; no clear D. Germline CDR1 and CDR2: SGHTA and FQGTGA. Trimming cost V 1 base and J 4 bases, with 5 bases left between them. This CDR3 has 12 amino acids. The CDR3 loop is CASSLKMYEQYF. CDR3 DNA: TGTGCCAGCAGCTTAAAGATGTACGAGCAGTACTTC.